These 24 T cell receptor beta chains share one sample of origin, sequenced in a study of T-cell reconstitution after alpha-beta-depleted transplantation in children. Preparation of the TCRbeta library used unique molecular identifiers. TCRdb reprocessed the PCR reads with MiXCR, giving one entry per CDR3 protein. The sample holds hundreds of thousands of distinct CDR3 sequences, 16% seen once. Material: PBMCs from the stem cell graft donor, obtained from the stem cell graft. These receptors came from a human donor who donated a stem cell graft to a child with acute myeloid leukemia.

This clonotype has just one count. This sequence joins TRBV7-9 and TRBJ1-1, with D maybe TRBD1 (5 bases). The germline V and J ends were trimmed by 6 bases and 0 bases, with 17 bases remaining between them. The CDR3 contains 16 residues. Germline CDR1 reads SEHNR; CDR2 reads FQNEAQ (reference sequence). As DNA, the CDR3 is TGTGCCAGCAGTACCCTTTGGGGGGTCCTGAACACTGAAGCTTTCTTT. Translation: CASSTLWGVLNTEAFF.

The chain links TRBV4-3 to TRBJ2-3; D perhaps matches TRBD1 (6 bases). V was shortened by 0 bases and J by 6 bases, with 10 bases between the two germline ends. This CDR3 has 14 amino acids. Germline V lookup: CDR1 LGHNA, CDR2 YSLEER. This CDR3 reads CASSQDQGHDTQYF. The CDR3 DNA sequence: TGCGCCAGCAGCCAAGATCAGGGACATGATACGCAGTATTTT.

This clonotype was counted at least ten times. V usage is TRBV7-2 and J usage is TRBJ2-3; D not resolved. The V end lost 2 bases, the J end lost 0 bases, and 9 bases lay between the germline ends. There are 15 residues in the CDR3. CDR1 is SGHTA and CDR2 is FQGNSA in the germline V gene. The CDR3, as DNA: TGTGCCAGCAGCTTAACCCGCCAGAGCACAGATACGCAGTATTTT. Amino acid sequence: CASSLTRQSTDTQYF.

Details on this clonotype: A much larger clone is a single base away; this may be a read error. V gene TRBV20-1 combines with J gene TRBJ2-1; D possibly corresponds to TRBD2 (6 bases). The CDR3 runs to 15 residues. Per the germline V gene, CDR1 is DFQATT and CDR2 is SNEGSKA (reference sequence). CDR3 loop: CSARRDGSSYNEHFF. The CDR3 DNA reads TGCAGTGCTAGACGAGACGGGAGCTCCTACAATGAGCATTTCTTC.

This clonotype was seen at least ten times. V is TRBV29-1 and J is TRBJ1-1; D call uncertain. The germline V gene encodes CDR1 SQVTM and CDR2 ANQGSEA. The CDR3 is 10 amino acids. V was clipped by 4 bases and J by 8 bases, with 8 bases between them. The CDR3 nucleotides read TGCAGCGTTGTAGGGCAGGAAGCTTTCTTT. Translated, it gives CSVVGQEAFF.

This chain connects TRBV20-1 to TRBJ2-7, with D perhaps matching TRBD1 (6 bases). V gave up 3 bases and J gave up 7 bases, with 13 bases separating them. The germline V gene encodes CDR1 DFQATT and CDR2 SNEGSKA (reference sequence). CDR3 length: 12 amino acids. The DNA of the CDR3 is TGCAGTGCTAGTGGACAGCAACTGGAGCAGTACTTC. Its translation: CSASGQQLEQYF.

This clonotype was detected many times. CDR3 amino acids: CASSSWGGTFEQFF. The CDR3 DNA sequence: TGTGCCAGCAGCTCGTGGGGAGGGACTTTTGAGCAGTTCTTC. The chain employs TRBV7-9 and TRBJ2-1; 7 bases align to TRBD2. CDR3 length equals 14 residues. Trimming at V came to 4 bases and at J to 9 bases, leaving 9 bases not matched to a gene. Germline loops: CDR1 SEHNR, CDR2 FQNEAQ (reference sequence).

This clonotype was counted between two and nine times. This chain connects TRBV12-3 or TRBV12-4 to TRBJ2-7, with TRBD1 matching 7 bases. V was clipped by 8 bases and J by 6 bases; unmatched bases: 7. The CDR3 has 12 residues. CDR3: CASGRQGREQYV. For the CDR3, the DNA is TGTGCCAGCGGCCGACAGGGACGCGAGCAGTACGTC.

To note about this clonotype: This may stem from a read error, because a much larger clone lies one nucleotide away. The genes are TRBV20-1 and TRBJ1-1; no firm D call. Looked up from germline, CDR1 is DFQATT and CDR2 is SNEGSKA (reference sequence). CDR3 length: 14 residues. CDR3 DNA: TGCAGTGCTAGAGCACAACCGTTGAACACTGACGCTTTCTTT. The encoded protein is CSARAQPLNTDAFF.

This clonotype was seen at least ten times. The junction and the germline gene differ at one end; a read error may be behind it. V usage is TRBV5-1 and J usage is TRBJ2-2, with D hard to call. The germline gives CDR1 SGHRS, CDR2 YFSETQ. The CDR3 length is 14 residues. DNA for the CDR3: TGTGCCAGCAGTTTGGCGCTTAACACCGGGGAGCTGTTTTTT. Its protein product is CASSLALNTGELFF.

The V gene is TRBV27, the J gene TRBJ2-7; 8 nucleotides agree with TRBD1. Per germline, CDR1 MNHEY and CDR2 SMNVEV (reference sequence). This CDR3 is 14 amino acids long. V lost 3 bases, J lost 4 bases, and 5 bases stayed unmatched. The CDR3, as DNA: TGTGCCAGCAGTTTGACTCGGACAGGGTACGAGCAGTACTTC. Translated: CASSLTRTGYEQYF.

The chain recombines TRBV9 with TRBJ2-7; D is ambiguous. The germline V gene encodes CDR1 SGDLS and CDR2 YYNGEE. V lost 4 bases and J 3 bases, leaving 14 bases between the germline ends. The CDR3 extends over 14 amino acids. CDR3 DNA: TGTGCCAGCAGCCCCAGGTCCCTCGACTACGAGCAGTACTTC. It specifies CASSPRSLDYEQYF.

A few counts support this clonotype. In DNA form, the CDR3 reads TGTGCCAGCAGCTACACGTTGGCAGGGCCAGAGACCCAGTACTTC. Protein: CASSYTLAGPETQYF. The chain joins TRBV7-2 to TRBJ2-5, with D possibly TRBD1 on 5 matching bases. V lost 4 bases and J 4 bases, leaving 16 bases between the germline ends. This CDR3 has 15 residues. Germline V gene lookup returns CDR1 SGHTA and CDR2 FQGNSA.

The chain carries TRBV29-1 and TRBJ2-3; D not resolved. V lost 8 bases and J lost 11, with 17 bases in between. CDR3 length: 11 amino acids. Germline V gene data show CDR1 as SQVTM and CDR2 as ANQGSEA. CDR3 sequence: CSHGVGREQYF. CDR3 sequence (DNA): TGCAGCCATGGGGTCGGGCGAGAGCAGTATTTT.

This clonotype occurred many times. Here the CDR3 reads CSVVGLPPLGYTF. The CDR3 DNA reads as TGCAGCGTGGTGGGACTGCCTCCCCTAGGCTACACCTTC. This chain joins TRBV29-1 and TRBJ1-2, with a weak D call TRBD1 (5 bases). The V end was cut by 6 bases, the J end by 8 bases, with 19 bases between. CDR3 length: 13 residues. The germline V gene has CDR1 SQVTM and CDR2 ANQGSEA.

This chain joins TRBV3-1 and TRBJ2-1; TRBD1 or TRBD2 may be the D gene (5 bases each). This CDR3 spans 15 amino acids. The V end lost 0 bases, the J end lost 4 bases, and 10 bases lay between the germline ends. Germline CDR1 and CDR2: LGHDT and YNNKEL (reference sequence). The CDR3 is CASSQERDPYNEQFF. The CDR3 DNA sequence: TGTGCCAGCAGCCAAGAACGGGACCCTTACAATGAGCAGTTCTTC.

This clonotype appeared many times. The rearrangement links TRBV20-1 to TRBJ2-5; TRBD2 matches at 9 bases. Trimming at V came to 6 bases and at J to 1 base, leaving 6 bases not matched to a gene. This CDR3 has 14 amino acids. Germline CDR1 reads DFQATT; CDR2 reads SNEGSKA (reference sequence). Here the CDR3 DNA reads TGCAGTGCCACGGTAGCGGGGGTCCAAGAGACCCAGTACTTC. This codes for CSATVAGVQETQYF.

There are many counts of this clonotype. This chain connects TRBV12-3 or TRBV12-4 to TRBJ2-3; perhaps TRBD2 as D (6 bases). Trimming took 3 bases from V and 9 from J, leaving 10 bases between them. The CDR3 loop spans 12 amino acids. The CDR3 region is CASSFSGPTQYF. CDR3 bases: TGTGCCAGCAGTTTTAGCGGCCCAACGCAGTATTTT.

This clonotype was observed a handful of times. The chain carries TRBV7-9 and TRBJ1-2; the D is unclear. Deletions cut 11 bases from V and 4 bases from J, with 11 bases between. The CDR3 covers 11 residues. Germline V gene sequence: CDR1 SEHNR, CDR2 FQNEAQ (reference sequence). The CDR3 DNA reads TGTGCCTCAGCCCTTGGCTATGGCTACACCTTC. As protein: CASALGYGYTF.

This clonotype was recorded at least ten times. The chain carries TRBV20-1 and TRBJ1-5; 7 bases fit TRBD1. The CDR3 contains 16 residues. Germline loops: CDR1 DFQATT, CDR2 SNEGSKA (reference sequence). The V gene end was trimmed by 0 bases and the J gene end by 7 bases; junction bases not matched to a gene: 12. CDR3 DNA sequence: TGCAGTGCTAGAGATCCAGCAGGGGGAGAAAGCCAGCCCCAGCATTTT. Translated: CSARDPAGGESQPQHF.

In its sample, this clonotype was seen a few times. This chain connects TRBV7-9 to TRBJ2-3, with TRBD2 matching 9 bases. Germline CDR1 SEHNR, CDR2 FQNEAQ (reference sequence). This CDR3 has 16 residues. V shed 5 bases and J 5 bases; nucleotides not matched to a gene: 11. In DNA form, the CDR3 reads TGTGCCAGCAGCGCCTTTCGGCGGGGGGGCAAAGATACGCAGTATTTT. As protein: CASSAFRRGGKDTQYF.

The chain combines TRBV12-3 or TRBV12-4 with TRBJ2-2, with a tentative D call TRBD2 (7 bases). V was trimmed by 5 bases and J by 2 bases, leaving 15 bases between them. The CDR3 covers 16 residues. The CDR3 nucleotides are TGTGCCAGCAGTCCAAGGGGGGGCGGAAACACCGGGGAGCTGTTTTTT. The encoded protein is CASSPRGGGNTGELFF.

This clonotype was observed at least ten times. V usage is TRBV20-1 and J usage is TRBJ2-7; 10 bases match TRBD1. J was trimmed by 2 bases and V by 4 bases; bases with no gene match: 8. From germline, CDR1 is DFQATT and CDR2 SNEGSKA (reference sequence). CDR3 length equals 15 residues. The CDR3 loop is CSAIPGQGRTYEQYV. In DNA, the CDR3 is TGCAGTGCTATCCCGGGACAGGGGCGAACCTACGAGCAGTACGTC.

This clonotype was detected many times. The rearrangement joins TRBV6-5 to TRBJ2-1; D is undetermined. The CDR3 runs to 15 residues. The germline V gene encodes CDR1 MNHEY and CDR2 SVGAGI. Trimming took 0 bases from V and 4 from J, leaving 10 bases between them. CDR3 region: CASSYSSSVYNEQFF. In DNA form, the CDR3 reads TGTGCCAGCAGTTACTCCTCTAGTGTATACAATGAGCAGTTCTTC.